This note documents a single TCR beta chain sequence. Its antigen is currently unknown. The protocol was immunoSEQ multiplex PCR, while the TCRdb copy is restricted to in-frame clones and leaves out a portion. The sample contains over 60,000 clones, around 90% of which appear only once. The data derive from a study of OX40 agonist ivuxolimab in advanced cancers. General study findings and limits: A proportion of nonresponders additionally exhibited low normalized T-cell clonal expansion.

This receptor was taken from an adult with an advanced solid tumor such as melanoma, head and neck, liver or kidney cancer. The sample here was CD4+ or CD8+ T cells sorted from blood, taken in a trial of the OX40 agonist ivuxolimab.

The CDR3 nucleotides are TGCGCCAGCAGTAGCGGGGGGTACCAAGAGACCCAGTACTTC. Amino acids: CASSSGGYQETQYF. The chain uses TRBV5-1 and TRBJ2-5, with 10 nucleotides matching TRBD2. The CDR3 extends over 14 amino acids. V shed 5 bases and J 0 bases; nucleotides not matched to a gene: 1. The germline V gene has CDR1 SGHRS and CDR2 YFSETQ. Full variable domain (remainder filled in from reference TRBV5-1 and TRBJ2-5): KAGVTQTPRYLIKTRGQQVTLSCSPISGHRSVSWYQQTPGQGLQFLFEYFSETQRNKGNFPGRFSGRQFSNSRSEMNVSTLELGDSALYLCASSSGGYQETQYFGPGTRLLVL.